These 8 T cell receptor beta chains were sequenced from one sample in a study of Ad26.COV2.S vaccination and SARS-CoV-2 variants. The sample's treatment: over 15 received Ad26.COV2.S at low or high dose, single or two shots; 5 received placebo; per-sample allocation not given. Following the first vaccine or placebo injection, samples were taken on day 63. Generated by immunoSEQ multiplex PCR, the TCRdb table keeps only in-frame clones and is missing some. The table includes a few hundred thousand clones, 92% detected once. The sequencing used peripheral blood, collected in a trial of Ad26.COV2.S vaccine versus placebo. These receptors all come from a person between 18 and 65 years old who received the Ad26.COV2.S COVID-19 vaccine or a placebo.

This rearrangement joins TRBV19 to TRBJ2-3; 9 bases map to TRBD1. CDR1 and CDR2 from the germline V gene are LNHDA and SQIVND (reference sequence). After removal of 8 bases from V and 4 bases from J, the junction contained 10 bases not matched to a gene. The CDR3 consists of 15 residues. In nucleotides, the CDR3 is TGTGCCAGTCGAATCGGGACAGGGTCTCCAGATACGCAGTATTTT. This translates into CASRIGTGSPDTQYF.

As for this clone: At one end, the junction sequence differs from germline, possibly due to a read error. The chain uses TRBV4-1 and TRBJ2-7, with D perhaps assigned TRBD1 or TRBD2 (5 bases each). The CDR3 is 13 amino acids. Germline-derived CDR1 and CDR2 are MGHRA and YSYEKL. For the CDR3, the DNA is TGCGCCAGCAGCCAGGCCTTTTCGCCGGGACGGACCTTC. Protein product: CASSQAFSPGRTF.

V is TRBV7-9 and J is TRBJ2-3; D uncertain. The CDR3 has 13 residues. The V gene's germline CDR1 is SEHNR and CDR2 FQNEAQ (reference sequence). With 0 bases removed from V and 4 bases from J, the gap between germline ends came to 5 bases. The CDR3 here is CASSLAAPDTQYF. DNA for the CDR3: TGTGCCAGCAGCTTAGCGGCACCAGATACGCAGTATTTT. Filled out from reference TRBV7-9 and TRBJ2-3, the complete variable domain reads DTGVSQNPRHKITKRGQNVTFRCDPISEHNRLYWYRQTLGQGPEFLTYFQNEAQLEKSRLLSDRFSAERPKGSFSTLEIQRTEQGDSAMYLCASSLAAPDTQYFGPGTRLTVL.

The V and J genes are TRBV4-3 and TRBJ2-1; D is unresolved. Germline lookup yields CDR1 LGHNA and CDR2 YSLEER. The CDR3 is 13 amino acids. The V and J ends lost 0 bases and 4 bases respectively, with 4 bases between them. The CDR3 nucleotides are TGCGCCAGCAGCCAAGATCCTTACAATGAGCAGTTCTTC. Protein sequence: CASSQDPYNEQFF.

V gene TRBV11-3 combines with J gene TRBJ2-5; 12 positions agree with TRBD2. Germline CDR1 SGHNT, CDR2 YENEEA. There are 20 residues in the CDR3. V lost 2 bases, J lost 2 bases, and 15 bases stayed unmatched. CDR3 nucleotide sequence: TGTGCCAGCAGCTTAAGGTTTGTTCTAGCGGGGGGGGCCCTTCAAGAGACCCAGTACTTC. Its protein product is CASSLRFVLAGGALQETQYF. The entire variable domain, with the rest obtained from reference TRBV11-3 and TRBJ2-5, is as follows: EAGVVQSPRYKIIEKKQPVAFWCNPISGHNTLYWYLQNLGQGPELLIRYENEEAVDDSQLPKDRFSAERLKGVDSTLKIQPAELGDSAVYLCASSLRFVLAGGALQETQYFGPGTRLLVL.

Only one count was recorded for this clone. The chain recombines TRBV6-6 with TRBJ1-6; D is possibly TRBD1 (5 bases). This CDR3 is built from 18 residues. Germline V gene lookup returns CDR1 MNHNY and CDR2 SVGAGI (reference sequence). The germline V and J ends were trimmed by 5 bases and 8 bases, with 25 bases remaining between them. In DNA, the CDR3 is TGTGCCAGCAGTCCAGTTATTCGGAGCGGGGGTACGGATTCACCCCTCCACTTT. It translates to CASSPVIRSGGTDSPLHF.

The genes are TRBV5-1 and TRBJ2-1, with D unresolved. The ends were cut back, 0 bases at V and 7 bases at J, with 5 bases in the middle. The CDR3 runs 12 residues. Germline CDR1 reads SGHRS; CDR2 reads YFSETQ. CDR3 region: CASSLVWNEQFF. In DNA form, the CDR3 reads TGCGCCAGCAGCTTGGTCTGGAATGAGCAGTTCTTC.

The chain is built from TRBV7-2 and TRBJ1-4; TRBD1 aligns across 8 bases. Germline V CDR1 and CDR2: SGHTA, FQGNSA. V was clipped by 5 bases and J by 0 bases; unmatched bases: 2. The CDR3 is 15 amino acids. CDR3 nucleotides: TGTGCCAGCAGCCCACAGGGGGCAACTAATGAAAAACTGTTTTTT. As protein: CASSPQGATNEKLFF.